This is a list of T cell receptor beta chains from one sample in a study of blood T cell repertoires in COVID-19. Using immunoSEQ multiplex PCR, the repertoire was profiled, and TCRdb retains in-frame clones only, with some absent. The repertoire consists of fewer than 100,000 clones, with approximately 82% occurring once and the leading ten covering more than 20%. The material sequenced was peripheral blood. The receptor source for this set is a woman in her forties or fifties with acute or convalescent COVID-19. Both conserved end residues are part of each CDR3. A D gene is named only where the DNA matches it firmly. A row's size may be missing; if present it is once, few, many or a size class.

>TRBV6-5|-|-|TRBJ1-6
CASAPPARGGSPLHF
TGTGCCAGCGCCCCTCCAGCTAGGGGTGGTTCACCCCTCCACTTT
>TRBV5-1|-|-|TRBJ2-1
CASSLVDGWGHEQFF
TGCGCCAGCAGCTTAGTGGACGGTTGGGGGCATGAGCAGTTCTTC
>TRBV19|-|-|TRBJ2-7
CASSPQVSSYEQYF
TGTGCCAGTAGCCCACAGGTGTCCTCCTACGAGCAGTACTTC
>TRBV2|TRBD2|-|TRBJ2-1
CASSTNGLAGTVEFF
TGTGCCAGCAGCACCAACGGACTAGCGGGGACGGTCGAGTTCTTC
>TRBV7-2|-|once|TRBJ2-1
CASSFAGGGYNEQFF
TGTGCCAGCAGCTTCGCTGGTGGCGGATACAATGAGCAGTTCTTC
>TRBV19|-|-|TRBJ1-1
CASHPGTQNTEAFF
TGTGCCAGCCACCCTGGGACACAGAACACTGAAGCTTTCTTT
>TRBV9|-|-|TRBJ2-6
CASSGTGASGANVLTF
TGTGCCAGCAGCGGCACAGGAGCCTCTGGGGCCAACGTCCTGACTTTC
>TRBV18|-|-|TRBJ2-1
CASSPPVFERNSYNEQFF
TGTGCCAGCTCACCACCGGTTTTCGAGCGGAACTCCTACAATGAGCAGTTCTTC
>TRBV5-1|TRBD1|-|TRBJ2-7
CASSAQGATYEQYF
TGCGCCAGCAGCGCTCAGGGGGCCACCTACGAGCAGTACTTC
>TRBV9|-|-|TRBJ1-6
CASSAQTGSNSPLHF
TGTGCCAGCAGCGCTCAGACAGGCTCTAATTCACCCCTCCACTTT
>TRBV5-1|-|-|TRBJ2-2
CASSLVAGQDTGELFF
TGCGCCAGCAGCTTGGTTGCGGGGCAGGACACCGGGGAGCTGTTTTTT
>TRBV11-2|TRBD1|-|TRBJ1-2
CASSLDGTVTYGYTF
TGTGCCAGCAGCTTAGATGGGACAGTTACCTATGGCTACACCTTC
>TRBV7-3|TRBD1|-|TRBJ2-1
CASGSGGRGANEQFF
TGTGCCAGCGGATCAGGGGGCAGGGGTGCAAATGAGCAGTTCTTC
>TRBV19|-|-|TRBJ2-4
CASSSQGLIAKNIQYF
TGTGCCAGTAGTTCCCAGGGCCTTATAGCCAAAAACATTCAGTACTTC
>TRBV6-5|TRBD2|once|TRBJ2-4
CASSRPGGQGSIQYF
TGTGCCAGCAGTAGGCCGGGGGGGCAGGGAAGCATTCAGTACTTC
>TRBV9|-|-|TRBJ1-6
CASSVAGVEPLHF
TGTGCCAGCAGCGTAGCAGGGGTGGAACCCCTCCACTTT
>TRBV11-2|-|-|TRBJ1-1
CASSLMLMNTEAFF
TGTGCCAGCAGCTTAATGTTAATGAACACTGAAGCTTTCTTT
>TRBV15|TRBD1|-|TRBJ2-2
CATSSWDREPTGELFF
TGTGCCACCAGCAGCTGGGACAGGGAGCCTACCGGGGAGCTGTTTTTT
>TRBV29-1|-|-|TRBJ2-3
CSVRPGSSVRADTQYF
TGCAGCGTCCGCCCCGGGTCTAGCGTGAGAGCGGATACGCAGTATTTT
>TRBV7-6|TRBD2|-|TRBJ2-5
CASSLSGVRGGETQYF
TGTGCCAGCAGCTTATCAGGGGTCCGGGGGGGAGAGACCCAGTACTTC
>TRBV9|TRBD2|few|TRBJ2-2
CASSRAGLALTGELFF
TGTGCCAGCAGCCGAGCGGGACTAGCTTTAACCGGGGAGCTGTTTTTT
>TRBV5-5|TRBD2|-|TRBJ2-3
CASSLLAGGPPDTQYF
TGTGCCAGCAGCTTATTAGCGGGGGGGCCGCCAGATACGCAGTATTTT
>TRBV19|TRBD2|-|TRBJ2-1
CASSMDLAGVGNEQFF
TGTGCCAGTAGTATGGACCTAGCGGGAGTGGGCAATGAGCAGTTCTTC
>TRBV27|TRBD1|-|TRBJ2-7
CASSPSGQGAEEQYF
TGTGCCAGCAGTCCCTCGGGACAGGGGGCGGAAGAGCAGTACTTC
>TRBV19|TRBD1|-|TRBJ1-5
CASKRGTGSNQPQHF
TGTGCCAGTAAGAGGGGGACAGGGAGCAATCAGCCCCAGCATTTT
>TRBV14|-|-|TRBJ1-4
CASSQVGRAKLFF
TGTGCCAGCAGCCAGGTGGGCCGAGCAAAACTGTTTTTT
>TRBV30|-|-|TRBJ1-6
CAWTEKNSPLHF
TGTGCCTGGACAGAAAAAAATTCACCCCTCCACTTT
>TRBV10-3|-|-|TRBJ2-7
CAISDHQRDEQYF
TGTGCCATCAGTGACCATCAGAGGGACGAGCAGTACTTC
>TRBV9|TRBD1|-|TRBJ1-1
CASSPSYGQGSPEAFF
TGTGCCAGCAGCCCAAGCTACGGACAGGGGAGCCCTGAAGCTTTCTTT
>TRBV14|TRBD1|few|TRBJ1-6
CASSQVRGTSNSPLHF
TGTGCCAGCAGCCAAGTCAGGGGGACTAGTAATTCACCCCTCCACTTT
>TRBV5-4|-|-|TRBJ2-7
CASTRRGEYEQYF
TGTGCCAGCACCCGCCGCGGGGAGTACGAGCAGTACTTC
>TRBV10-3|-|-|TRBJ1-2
CAISTGTGYTF
TGTGCCATCAGTACCGGGACAGGCTACACCTTC
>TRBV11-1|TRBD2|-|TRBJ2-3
CASSFRGGRGQYF
TGTGCCAGCAGCTTTAGGGGCGGGAGAGGGCAGTATTTT
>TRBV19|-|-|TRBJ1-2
CASSNRQALYGYTF
TGTGCCAGTAGTAACCGACAGGCCCTCTATGGCTACACCTTC
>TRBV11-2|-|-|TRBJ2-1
CASRTAASTYNEQFF
TGTGCCAGCAGAACAGCCGCCAGTACATACAATGAGCAGTTCTTC
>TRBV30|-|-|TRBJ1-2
CAWNIQEGGYTF
TGTGCCTGGAACATACAGGAGGGGGGCTACACCTTC
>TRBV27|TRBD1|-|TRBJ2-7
CASSFQGGGYEQYF
TGTGCCAGCAGTTTTCAAGGGGGCGGTTACGAGCAGTACTTC
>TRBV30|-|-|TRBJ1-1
CAWMGFKEAFF
TGTGCCTGGATGGGCTTTAAAGAGGCTTTCTTT
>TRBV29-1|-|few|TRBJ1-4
CSVEGTATNEKLFF
TGCAGCGTTGAAGGTACAGCAACTAATGAAAAACTGTTTTTT
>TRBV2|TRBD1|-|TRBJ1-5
CASDIRGLGNQPQHF
TGTGCCAGCGATATCAGGGGGTTAGGCAATCAGCCCCAGCATTTT
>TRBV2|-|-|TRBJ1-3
CASSGAGAGNTIYF
TGTGCCAGCAGTGGGGCGGGGGCAGGAAACACCATATATTTT
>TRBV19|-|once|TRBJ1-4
CASSPLDNRQSKLFF
TGTGCCAGTAGCCCGCTGGACAACCGCCAATCAAAACTGTTTTTT
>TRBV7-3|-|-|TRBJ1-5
CASSQQSDQPQHF
TGTGCCAGCAGCCAACAGTCAGATCAGCCCCAGCATTTT
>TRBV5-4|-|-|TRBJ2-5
CASSFDSQETQYF
TGTGCCAGCAGCTTCGACAGCCAAGAGACCCAGTACTTC
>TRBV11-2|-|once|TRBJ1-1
CASSPSSRGRMNTEAFF
TGTGCCAGCAGCCCTAGTTCCCGGGGGAGGATGAACACTGAAGCTTTCTTT
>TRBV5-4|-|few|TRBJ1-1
CASSPQVANTEAFF
TGTGCCAGCAGCCCCCAGGTGGCGAACACTGAAGCTTTCTTT
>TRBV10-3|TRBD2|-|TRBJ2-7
CAISSQLAALYEQYF
TGTGCCATCAGTTCACAACTAGCGGCACTCTACGAGCAGTACTTC
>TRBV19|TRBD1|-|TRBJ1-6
CASMRQGAGNSPLHF
TGTGCCAGTATGCGACAGGGGGCCGGTAATTCACCCCTCCACTTT
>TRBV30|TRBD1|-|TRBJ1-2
CAWRHRGFFGYTF
TGTGCCTGGAGGCACAGGGGATTTTTTGGCTACACCTTC
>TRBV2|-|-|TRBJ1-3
CASSGQLNTIYF
TGTGCCAGCAGTGGACAGTTAAACACCATATATTTT
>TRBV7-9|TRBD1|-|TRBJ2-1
CASSGLWTGAYNEQFF
TGTGCCAGCAGCGGCCTATGGACAGGAGCCTACAATGAGCAGTTCTTC
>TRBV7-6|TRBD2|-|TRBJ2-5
CASSLSLVLAGAQETQYF
TGTGCCAGCAGCTTAAGTCTCGTACTAGCGGGGGCCCAAGAGACCCAGTACTTC
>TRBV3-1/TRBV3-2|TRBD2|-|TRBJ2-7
CASSQASGIQYEQYF
TGTGCCAGCAGCCAAGCTAGCGGGATTCAGTACGAGCAGTACTTC
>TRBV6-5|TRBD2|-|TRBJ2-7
CASRRREDYEQYF
TGTGCCAGCAGGAGACGGGAGGACTACGAGCAGTACTTC
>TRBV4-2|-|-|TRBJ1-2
CASSQEQGGGYTF
TGTGCCAGCAGCCAAGAACAGGGTGGCGGCTACACCTTC